The clone carrying this TCR beta chain was recorded once. Its antigen is not identified. These data originate in a study of T cell responses to AZD1222 COVID-19 vaccine. General study points: Repertoire sampling was restricted to post-peak T cell response timepoints. Reportedly, nearly half the spike-specific TCRs target unmutated variant regions.

TCRdb's table, derived via immunoSEQ multiplex PCR, lists solely in-frame clones and lacks some. The sample includes 100,000 to 150,000 clones, approximately 91% of them seen just once. The CDR3 spans 13 residues. Germline V gives CDR1 SGDLS, CDR2 YYNGEE. The V and J ends lost 4 bases and 10 bases, in that order; junction bases with no gene match: 7. The origin of this receptor is an adult who received the AZD1222 COVID-19 vaccine. J is TRBJ2-1 and V is TRBV9; the match to TRBD1 covers 8 bases. This sample comprised peripheral blood, obtained 28 days after the second AZD1222 dose. The CDR3 loop is CASSRTGTGEQFF. CDR3 in DNA: TGTGCCAGCAGCCGAACGGGGACAGGCGAGCAGTTCTTC.